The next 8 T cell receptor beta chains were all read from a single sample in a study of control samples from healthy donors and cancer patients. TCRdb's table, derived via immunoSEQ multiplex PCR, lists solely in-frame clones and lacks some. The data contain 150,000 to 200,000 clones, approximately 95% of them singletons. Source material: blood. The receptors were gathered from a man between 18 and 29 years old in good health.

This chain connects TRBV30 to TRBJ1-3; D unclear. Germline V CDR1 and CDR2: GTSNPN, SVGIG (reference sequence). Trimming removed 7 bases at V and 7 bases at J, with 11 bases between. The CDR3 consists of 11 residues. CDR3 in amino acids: CALGIGNTIYF. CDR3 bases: TGTGCCTTGGGGATAGGTAACACCATATATTTT.

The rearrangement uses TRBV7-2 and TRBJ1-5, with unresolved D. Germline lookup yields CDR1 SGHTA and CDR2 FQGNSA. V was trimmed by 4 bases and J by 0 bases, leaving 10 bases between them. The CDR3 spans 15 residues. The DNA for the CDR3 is TGTGCCAGCAGCTCAAACTATTATAGCAATCAGCCCCAGCATTTT. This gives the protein CASSSNYYSNQPQHF.

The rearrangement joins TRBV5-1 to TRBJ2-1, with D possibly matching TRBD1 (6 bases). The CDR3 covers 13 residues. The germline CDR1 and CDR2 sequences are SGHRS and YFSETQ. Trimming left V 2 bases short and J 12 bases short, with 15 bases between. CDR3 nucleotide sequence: TGCGCCAGCAGCTTAGCAACCGGGACATCGCAGTTCTTC. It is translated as CASSLATGTSQFF.

DNA of the CDR3: TGTGCCAGCAGTCAGGGATCCGGGGAGCTGTTTTTT. Encoded protein: CASSQGSGELFF. The rearrangement links TRBV12-3 or TRBV12-4 to TRBJ2-2, with a weak D call TRBD1 (5 bases). V was cut by 5 bases and J by 6 bases, with 7 bases left in between. CDR3 length equals 12 residues.

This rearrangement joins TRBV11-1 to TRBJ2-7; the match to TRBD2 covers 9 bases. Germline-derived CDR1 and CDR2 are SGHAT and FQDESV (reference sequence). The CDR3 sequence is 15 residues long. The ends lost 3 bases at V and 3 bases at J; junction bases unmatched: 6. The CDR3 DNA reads TGTGCCAGCAGCTTTGGGCGGGGGGGATTCTACGAGCAGTACTTC. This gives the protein CASSFGRGGFYEQYF.

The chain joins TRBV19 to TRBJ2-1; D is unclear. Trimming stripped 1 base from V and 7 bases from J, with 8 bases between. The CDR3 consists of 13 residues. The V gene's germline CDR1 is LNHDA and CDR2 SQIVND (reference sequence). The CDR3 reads CASSIAQENEQFF. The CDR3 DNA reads TGTGCCAGTAGTATAGCCCAGGAGAATGAGCAGTTCTTC. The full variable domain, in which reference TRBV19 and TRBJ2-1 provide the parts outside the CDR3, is DGGITQSPKYLFRKEGQNVTLSCEQNLNHDAMYWYRQDPGQGLRLIYYSQIVNDFQKGDIAEGYSVSREKKESFPLTVTSAQKNPTAFYLCASSIAQENEQFFGPGTRLTVL.

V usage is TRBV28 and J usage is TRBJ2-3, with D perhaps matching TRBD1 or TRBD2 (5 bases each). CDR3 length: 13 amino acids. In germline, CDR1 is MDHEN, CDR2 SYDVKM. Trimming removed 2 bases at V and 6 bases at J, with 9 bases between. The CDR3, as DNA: TGTGCCAGCAGTTTAGGGGGATCCGATACGCAGTATTTT. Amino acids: CASSLGGSDTQYF.

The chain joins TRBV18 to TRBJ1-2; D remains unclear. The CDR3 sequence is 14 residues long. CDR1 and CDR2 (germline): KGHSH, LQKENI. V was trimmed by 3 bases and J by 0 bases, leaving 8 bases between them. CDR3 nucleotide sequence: TGTGCCAGCTCACCTGGCGTACCTAACTATGGCTACACCTTC. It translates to CASSPGVPNYGYTF.